The 20 T cell receptor beta chains in this list originate from one sample, sequenced in a study of control samples from healthy donors and cancer patients. TCRdb keeps only in-frame clones here, not all; method: immunoSEQ multiplex PCR. Of under 70,000 clones listed, 90% are singletons. The sample comprised PBMCs. The receptors here all came from a woman between 50 and 59 years old with colorectal cancer.

This sequence joins TRBV11-3 and TRBJ2-3; D gene uncertain. Deletions cut 5 bases from V and 4 bases from J, with 13 bases between. Germline V gene sequence: CDR1 SGHNT, CDR2 YENEEA. The CDR3 runs 14 residues. The DNA of the CDR3 is TGTGCCAGCAGCCCTAGTGGCAGCGCAGATACGCAGTATTTT. As protein: CASSPSGSADTQYF.

The chain links TRBV5-8 to TRBJ2-5, with D perhaps matching TRBD1 (5 bases). Deletions cut 0 bases from V and 4 bases from J, with 7 bases between. The CDR3 is 13 residues long. In germline, CDR1 is SGHTS, CDR2 YDEGEE. CDR3 protein: CASSLVGVETQYF. The CDR3 DNA reads TGTGCCAGCAGCTTGGTAGGGGTAGAGACCCAGTACTTC.

This rearrangement joins TRBV7-8 to TRBJ2-5; D uncertain. The CDR3 has 15 residues. CDR1 is SGHVS, CDR2 FQNEAQ, per germline. The V end was cut by 1 base, the J end by 7 bases, with 16 bases between. The CDR3 DNA sequence: TGTGCCAGCAGCTTAGATCAATCGCGTAGAGCGACCCAGTACTTC. This sequence encodes CASSLDQSRRATQYF.

This sequence joins TRBV11-2 and TRBJ1-6, with D perhaps TRBD1 (5 bases). Between the trimmed V and J ends, which lost 5 bases and 1 base, there was a span of 12 bases. This CDR3 contains 16 residues. CDR1 is SGHAT and CDR2 is FQNNGV in the germline V gene. DNA of the CDR3: TGTGCCAGCAGCCTTGGGGGGTTTTCCTATAATTCACCCCTCCACTTT. This translates into CASSLGGFSYNSPLHF. Filled out from reference TRBV11-2 and TRBJ1-6, the complete variable domain reads EAGVAQSPRYKIIEKRQSVAFWCNPISGHATLYWYQQILGQGPKLLIQFQNNGVVDDSQLPKDRFSAERLKGVDSTLKIQPAKLEDSAVYLCASSLGGFSYNSPLHFGNGTRLTVT.

The genes are TRBV7-2 and TRBJ1-5, with D uncertain. CDR3 length: 12 residues. V lost 5 bases and J lost 9, with 11 bases in between. Germline V gene sequence: CDR1 SGHTA, CDR2 FQGNSA. CDR3 protein: CASSPSGLPQHF. In DNA form, the CDR3 reads TGTGCCAGCAGCCCCTCCGGGTTGCCCCAGCATTTT.

The V and J genes are TRBV5-1 and TRBJ1-1, with D uncertain. CDR1 is SGHRS, CDR2 YFSETQ, per germline. This CDR3 comprises 13 residues. Trimming took off 0 bases at V and 5 bases at J, with 8 bases between the two ends. In nucleotides, the CDR3 is TGCGCCAGCAGCTTGGTCATGGAGACTGAAGCTTTCTTT. The encoded protein is CASSLVMETEAFF.

V usage is TRBV5-1 and J usage is TRBJ2-3, with D uncertain. Germline V gene sequence: CDR1 SGHRS, CDR2 YFSETQ. Trimming left V 0 bases short and J 5 bases short, with 1 base between. CDR3 length equals 11 residues. The CDR3 DNA reads TGCGCCAGCAGCTTGGAAGATACGCAGTATTTT. Encoded protein: CASSLEDTQYF.

The J gene is TRBJ2-5, the V gene TRBV29-1; D is unresolved. Germline values: CDR1 SQVTM, CDR2 ANQGSEA. The CDR3 has 12 residues. The V and J ends lost 4 bases and 5 bases respectively, with 11 bases between them. CDR3 sequence: CSVAQSRETQYF. The CDR3 DNA reads TGCAGCGTTGCACAGAGCCGGGAGACCCAGTACTTC.

The chain employs TRBV5-1 and TRBJ2-7; 9 bases map to TRBD1. Germline loops: CDR1 SGHRS, CDR2 YFSETQ. The J segment lost 6 bases and the V segment lost 4 bases, leaving 2 bases of the junction unmatched. CDR3 length: 12 residues. The CDR3 nucleotides read TGCGCCAGCAGCCTGGACAGGGGCGAGCAGTACTTC. This gives the protein CASSLDRGEQYF.

The chain couples TRBV20-1 to TRBJ2-7; possible D gene TRBD2, 5 bases. The CDR3 has 11 amino acids. The V and J ends lost 7 bases and 7 bases respectively, with 14 bases between them. CDR1 and CDR2 (germline): DFQATT, SNEGSKA (reference sequence). CDR3: CSGIGSGEQYF. The CDR3 bases are TGCAGTGGAATAGGGAGCGGTGAGCAGTACTTC.

V gene TRBV5-1 combines with J gene TRBJ1-2; possibly TRBD1 for D (5 bases). CDR3 length equals 15 residues. Looked up from germline, CDR1 is SGHRS and CDR2 is YFSETQ. With 0 bases removed from V and 6 bases from J, the gap between germline ends came to 15 bases. The CDR3 nucleotides are TGCGCCAGCAGCTTGGAGGTTGGGGGTAGTGATGGCTACACCTTC. Protein product: CASSLEVGGSDGYTF.

The chain joins TRBV2 to TRBJ1-5; the D is unclear. Germline CDR1 and CDR2: SNHLY and FYNNEI. There are 14 residues in the CDR3. Trimming cost V 4 bases and J 5 bases, with 12 bases left between them. In DNA form, the CDR3 reads TGTGCCAGCAGTGCTTTTGAGGCGGATCAGCCCCAGCATTTT. Its translation is CASSAFEADQPQHF.

The J gene is TRBJ1-2, the V gene TRBV7-3, with 7 bases identical to TRBD1. Germline assignment: CDR1 SGHTA and CDR2 FQGTGA. J was trimmed by 5 bases and V by 1 base; bases with no gene match: 10. This CDR3 contains 16 residues. The CDR3 loop is CASSLNPGGQSYGYTF. CDR3 sequence (DNA): TGTGCCAGCAGCTTAAACCCTGGGGGACAGAGTTATGGCTACACCTTC.

The chain couples TRBV10-3 to TRBJ2-1, with D possibly being TRBD2 (6 bases). V was shortened by 3 bases and J by 7 bases, with 19 bases between the two germline ends. The germline V gene has CDR1 ENHRY and CDR2 SYGVKD. There are 16 residues in the CDR3. The CDR3 loop reads CAISELVGGGDNEQFF. CDR3 nucleotides: TGTGCCATCAGTGAATTGGTTGGCGGAGGGGATAATGAGCAGTTCTTC.

The rearrangement links TRBV11-3 to TRBJ2-7; TRBD1 or TRBD2 may be the D gene (6 bases each). This CDR3 is 14 amino acids long. V lost 5 bases to trimming and J lost 0 bases, with 11 bases between them. CDR1 SGHNT and CDR2 YENEEA come from the germline V gene. The chain's CDR3 is CASSPGDSSYEQYF. CDR3 in DNA: TGTGCCAGCAGCCCAGGGGACTCCTCCTACGAGCAGTACTTC.

The rearrangement links TRBV10-2 to TRBJ2-3; D is possibly TRBD1 or TRBD2 (6 bases each). The CDR3 has 14 residues. Germline lookup yields CDR1 WSHSY and CDR2 SAAADI. The germline V and J ends were trimmed by 0 bases and 11 bases, with 15 bases remaining between them. In DNA, the CDR3 is TGCGCCAGCAGTGAGTCGGTGGCGGGACATAAGCAGTATTTT. This encodes CASSESVAGHKQYF.

The CDR3 loop is CASSSGPRTVYEQYF. The CDR3 DNA reads as TGTGCCAGCAGCTCTGGGCCCAGGACGGTCTACGAGCAGTACTTC. The rearrangement joins TRBV5-5 to TRBJ2-7; D not resolved. Germline V gives CDR1 SGHKS, CDR2 YYEKEE (reference sequence). Trimming stripped 3 bases from V and 3 bases from J, with 16 bases between. The CDR3 length is 15 residues. Together with reference TRBV5-5 and TRBJ2-7, the CDR3 gives the full variable domain: DAGVTQSPTHLIKTRGQQVTLRCSPISGHKSVSWYQQVLGQGPQFIFQYYEKEERGRGNFPDRFSARQFPNYSSELNVNALLLGDSALYLCASSSGPRTVYEQYFGPGTRLTVT.

This clone is a singleton in its sample. V usage is TRBV24-1 and J usage is TRBJ2-1; no definite D call. The CDR3 is 14 amino acids. The germline gives CDR1 KGHDR, CDR2 SFDVKD. Trimming removed 6 bases at V and 7 bases at J, with 15 bases between. CDR3: CATSPAGSKNEQFF. The CDR3 coding sequence is TGTGCCACCAGTCCGGCAGGTTCAAAGAATGAGCAGTTCTTC.

This clone has only one observation. The rearrangement uses TRBV7-9 and TRBJ1-1; TRBD1 aligns across 11 bases. Germline values: CDR1 SEHNR, CDR2 FQNEAQ (reference sequence). The V gene end was trimmed by 4 bases and the J gene end by 3 bases; junction bases not matched to a gene: 10. The CDR3 spans 17 residues. The DNA of the CDR3 is TGTGCCAGCAGCTCCGGACAGGGGGCCCGAGTGGACACTGAAGCTTTCTTT. Residues: CASSSGQGARVDTEAFF.

The V and J genes are TRBV6-5 and TRBJ2-1; 11 positions agree with TRBD1. CDR1 MNHEY and CDR2 SVGAGI come from the germline V gene. This CDR3 contains 15 residues. J was trimmed by 4 bases and V by 7 bases; bases with no gene match: 6. Here the CDR3 DNA reads TGTGCCAGCACCCCGGACAGGGGGCGTTACAATGAGCAGTTCTTC. It specifies CASTPDRGRYNEQFF.